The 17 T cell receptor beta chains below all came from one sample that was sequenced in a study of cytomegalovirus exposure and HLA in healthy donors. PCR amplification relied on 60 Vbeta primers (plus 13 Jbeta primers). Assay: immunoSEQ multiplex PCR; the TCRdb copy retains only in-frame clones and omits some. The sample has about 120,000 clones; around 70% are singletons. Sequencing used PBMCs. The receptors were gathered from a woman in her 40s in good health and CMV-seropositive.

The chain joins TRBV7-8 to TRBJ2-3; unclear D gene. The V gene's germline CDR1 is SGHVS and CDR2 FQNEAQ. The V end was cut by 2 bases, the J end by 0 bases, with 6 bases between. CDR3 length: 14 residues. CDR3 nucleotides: TGTGCCAGCAGCTTATACTCTAGCACAGATACGCAGTATTTT. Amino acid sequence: CASSLYSSTDTQYF.

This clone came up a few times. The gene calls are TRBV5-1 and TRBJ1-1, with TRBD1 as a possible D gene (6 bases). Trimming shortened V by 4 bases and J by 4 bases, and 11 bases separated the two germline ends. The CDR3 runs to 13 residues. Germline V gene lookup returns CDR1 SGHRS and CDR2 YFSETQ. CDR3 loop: CASSPQGSTEAFF. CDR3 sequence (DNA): TGCGCCAGCAGCCCACAGGGATCCACTGAAGCTTTCTTT.

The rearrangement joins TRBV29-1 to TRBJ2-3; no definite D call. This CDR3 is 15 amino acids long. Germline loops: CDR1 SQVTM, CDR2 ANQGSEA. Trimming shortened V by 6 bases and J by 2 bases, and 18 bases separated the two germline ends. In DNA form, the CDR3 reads TGCAGCGTCGTAGACCCCAACCGACTCACAGATACGCAGTATTTT. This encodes CSVVDPNRLTDTQYF.

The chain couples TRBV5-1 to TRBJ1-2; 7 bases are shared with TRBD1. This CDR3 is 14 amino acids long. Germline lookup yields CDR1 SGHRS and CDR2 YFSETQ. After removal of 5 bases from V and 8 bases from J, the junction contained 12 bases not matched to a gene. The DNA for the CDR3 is TGCGCCAGCAGGGACCCGACAGGGACGAGCGGCTACACCTTC. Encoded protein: CASRDPTGTSGYTF.

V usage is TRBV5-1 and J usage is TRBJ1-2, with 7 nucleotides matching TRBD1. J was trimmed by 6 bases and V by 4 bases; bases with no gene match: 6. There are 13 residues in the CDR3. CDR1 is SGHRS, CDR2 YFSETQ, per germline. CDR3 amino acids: CASSPPQGDGYTF. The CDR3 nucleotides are TGCGCCAGCAGCCCACCCCAGGGGGATGGCTACACCTTC.

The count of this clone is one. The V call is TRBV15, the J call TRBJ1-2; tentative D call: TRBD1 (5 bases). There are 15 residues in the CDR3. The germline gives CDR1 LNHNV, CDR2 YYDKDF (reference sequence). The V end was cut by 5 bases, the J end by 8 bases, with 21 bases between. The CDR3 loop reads CATSGLTWDAGGYTF. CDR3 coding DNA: TGTGCCACCAGCGGGCTTACTTGGGACGCGGGGGGCTACACCTTC. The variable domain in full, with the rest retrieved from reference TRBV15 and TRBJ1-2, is DAMVIQNPRYQVTQFGKPVTLSCSQTLNHNVMYWYQQKSSQAPKLLFHYYDKDFNNEADTPDNFQSRRPNTSFCFLDIRSPGLGDTAMYLCATSGLTWDAGGYTFGSGTRLTVV.

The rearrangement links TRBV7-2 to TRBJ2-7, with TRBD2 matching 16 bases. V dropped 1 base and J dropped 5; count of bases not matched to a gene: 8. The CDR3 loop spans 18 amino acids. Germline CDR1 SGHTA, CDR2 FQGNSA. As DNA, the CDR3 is TGTGCCAGCAGCTTAGTAGGGACTAGCGGGGGGGCCCGGAACGAGCAGTACTTC. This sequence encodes CASSLVGTSGGARNEQYF.

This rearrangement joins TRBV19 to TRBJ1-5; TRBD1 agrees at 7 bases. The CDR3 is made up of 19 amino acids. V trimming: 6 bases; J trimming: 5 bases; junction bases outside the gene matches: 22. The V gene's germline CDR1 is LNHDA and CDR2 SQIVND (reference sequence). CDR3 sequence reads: CASSLTGPVLKVSHQPQHF. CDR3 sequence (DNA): TGTGCCAGTAGCTTGACAGGGCCAGTGCTCAAAGTGAGTCATCAGCCCCAGCATTTT. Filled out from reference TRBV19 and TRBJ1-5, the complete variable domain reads DGGITQSPKYLFRKEGQNVTLSCEQNLNHDAMYWYRQDPGQGLRLIYYSQIVNDFQKGDIAEGYSVSREKKESFPLTVTSAQKNPTAFYLCASSLTGPVLKVSHQPQHFGDGTRLSIL.

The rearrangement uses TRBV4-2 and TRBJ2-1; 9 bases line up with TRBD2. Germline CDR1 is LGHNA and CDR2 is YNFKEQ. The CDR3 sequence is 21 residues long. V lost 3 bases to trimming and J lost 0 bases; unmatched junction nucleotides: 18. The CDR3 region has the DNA TGTGCCAGCAGCCAGGGCCCCCCTTTAGCGGGGGTCCTAACCTCCTACAATGAGCAGTTCTTC. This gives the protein CASSQGPPLAGVLTSYNEQFF.

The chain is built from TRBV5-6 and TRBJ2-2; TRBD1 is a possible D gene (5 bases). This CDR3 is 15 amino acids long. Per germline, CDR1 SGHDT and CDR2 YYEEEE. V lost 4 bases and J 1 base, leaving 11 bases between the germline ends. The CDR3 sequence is CASSRIDRNTGELFF. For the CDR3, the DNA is TGTGCCAGCAGCCGGATCGACAGGAACACCGGGGAGCTGTTTTTT.

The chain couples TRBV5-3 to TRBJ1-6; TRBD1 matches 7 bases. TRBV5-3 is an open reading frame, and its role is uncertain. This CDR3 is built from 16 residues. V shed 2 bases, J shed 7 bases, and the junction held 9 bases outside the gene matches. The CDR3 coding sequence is TGTGCCAGAAGCTTTGACAGGGCCTCCCGGAATTCACCCCTCCACTTT. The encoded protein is CARSFDRASRNSPLHF.

CDR3 sequence (DNA): TGTGCCAGCAGCCCTAGGATCGGGTACGAGCAGTACTTC. Encoded protein: CASSPRIGYEQYF. The rearrangement links TRBV7-3 to TRBJ2-7; the D is unclear. V dropped 5 bases and J dropped 4 bases, with 12 bases sitting between them. CDR1 and CDR2 from the germline V gene are SGHTA and FQGTGA. The CDR3 extends over 13 amino acids.

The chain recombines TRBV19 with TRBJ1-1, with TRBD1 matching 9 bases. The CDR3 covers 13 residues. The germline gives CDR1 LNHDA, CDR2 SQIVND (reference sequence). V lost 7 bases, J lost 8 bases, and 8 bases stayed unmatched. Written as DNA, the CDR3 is TGTGCCAGTACTCCTGACGGGACAGGGGAAGCTTTCTTT. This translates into CASTPDGTGEAFF.

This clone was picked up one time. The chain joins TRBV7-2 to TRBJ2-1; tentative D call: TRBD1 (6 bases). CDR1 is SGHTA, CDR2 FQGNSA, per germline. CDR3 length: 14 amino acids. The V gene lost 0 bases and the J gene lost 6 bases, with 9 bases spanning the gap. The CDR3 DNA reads TGTGCCAGCAGCTTAGCGGCAGGGGTCAATGAGCAGTTCTTC. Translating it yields CASSLAAGVNEQFF.

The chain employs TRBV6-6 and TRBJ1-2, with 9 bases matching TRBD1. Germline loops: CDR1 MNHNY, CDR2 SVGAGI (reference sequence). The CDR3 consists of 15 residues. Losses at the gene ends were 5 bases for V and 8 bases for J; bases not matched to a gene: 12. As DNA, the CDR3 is TGTGCCAGCAGTCATCGGGACAGGGCGGCTCAGGGCTACACCTTC. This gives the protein CASSHRDRAAQGYTF.

Here the CDR3 DNA reads TGTGCCAGCAGCATCCGGGACAGGGGCCTTTACGAGCAGTACTTC. Translation: CASSIRDRGLYEQYF. The chain has TRBV7-9 and TRBJ2-7; 10 bases are shared with TRBD1. This CDR3 spans 15 amino acids. Germline CDR1 SEHNR, CDR2 FQNEAQ (reference sequence). The V and J ends lost 5 bases and 4 bases, in that order; junction bases with no gene match: 8.

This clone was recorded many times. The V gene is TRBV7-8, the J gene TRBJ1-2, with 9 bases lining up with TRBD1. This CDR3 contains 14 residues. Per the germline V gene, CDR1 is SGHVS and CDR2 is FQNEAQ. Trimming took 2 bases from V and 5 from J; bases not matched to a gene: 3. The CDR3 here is CASSLRDRGYGYTF. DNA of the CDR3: TGTGCCAGCAGCTTAAGAGACAGGGGGTATGGCTACACCTTC.